The 20 T cell receptor beta chains below come from one sample, sequenced in a study of Ad26.COV2.S vaccination and SARS-CoV-2 variants. Treatment of the sample: some 20 received Ad26.COV2.S at low or high dose, single or two shots; roughly 5 received placebo; per-sample allocation not given. The samples date from day 63 after the first vaccine or placebo injection. Data came from immunoSEQ multiplex PCR; TCRdb stores just in-frame clones and leaves some out. The sample contains some 350,000 clones, 70% to 90% of which appear only once. Specimen: peripheral blood, collected in a trial of Ad26.COV2.S vaccine versus placebo. The receptors originated from a person between 18 and 60 years old who received the Ad26.COV2.S COVID-19 vaccine or a placebo.

This clone was counted once. CDR3 in DNA: TGTGCCAGCAGCGAGATCAAGGCGGATGGAAACACCATATATTTT. Its protein is CASSEIKADGNTIYF. J is TRBJ1-3 and V is TRBV3-1 (or the pseudogene TRBV3-2); no definite D call. V lost 5 bases and J 3 bases, leaving 14 bases between the germline ends. The CDR3 totals 15 residues. The germline CDR1 and CDR2 sequences are LGHDT and YNNKEL (reference sequence).

This chain links TRBV30 with TRBJ1-1, with TRBD1 matching over 7 bases. CDR1 and CDR2 (germline): GTSNPN, SVGIG (reference sequence). The junction had 5 bases not matched to a gene; V was cut back by 2 bases and J by 5 bases. The CDR3 length is 13 residues. CDR3 amino acids: CAWSPHRGTEAFF. CDR3 DNA sequence: TGTGCCTGGAGTCCCCACAGGGGAACTGAAGCTTTCTTT.

This clone has only one observation. The chain uses TRBV7-8 and TRBJ2-4; 8 bases align to TRBD2. The J segment lost 7 bases and the V segment lost 4 bases, leaving 9 bases of the junction unmatched. Germline assignment: CDR1 SGHVS and CDR2 FQNEAQ. This CDR3 region has 15 residues. The CDR3 DNA is TGTGCCAGCAGCTACACGGGGGGGCCTGGGAACATTCAGTACTTC. The encoded protein is CASSYTGGPGNIQYF.

The V and J genes are TRBV27 and TRBJ2-7; 10 bases match TRBD2. V shed 3 bases, J shed 4 bases, and the junction held 6 bases outside the gene matches. The germline CDR1 and CDR2 sequences are MNHEY and SMNVEV (reference sequence). The CDR3 spans 15 residues. The CDR3 is CASSFSLLAGYEQYF. DNA for the CDR3: TGTGCCAGCAGTTTCTCGTTACTAGCGGGATACGAGCAGTACTTC.

This chain links TRBV27 with TRBJ2-2; the D is unclear. The CDR3 spans 15 residues. CDR1 MNHEY and CDR2 SMNVEV come from the germline V gene (reference sequence). Trimming removed 5 bases from V and 1 base from J, with 11 bases in between. The chain's CDR3 is CASSITSGNTGELFF. The CDR3 bases are TGTGCCAGCAGTATAACATCAGGGAACACCGGGGAGCTGTTTTTT.

This chain's CDR3 is CASSYPSGRGTYEQYF. The CDR3 nucleotides are TGTGCCAGCAGTTACCCTAGCGGGAGAGGCACCTACGAGCAGTACTTC. The chain has TRBV6-2 or TRBV6-3 and TRBJ2-7, with 10 bases lining up with TRBD2. Per the germline V gene, CDR1 is MNHEY and CDR2 is SVGEGT. CDR3 length: 16 residues. The junction had 6 bases not matched to a gene; V was cut back by 2 bases and J by 2 bases.

This chain's CDR3 is CASSDRGTQPQHF. The CDR3 bases are TGTGCCAGCAGTGACAGGGGAACGCAGCCCCAGCATTTT. The gene calls are TRBV12-3 or TRBV12-4 and TRBJ1-5; 8 positions agree with TRBD1. This CDR3 region has 13 residues. Germline trimming cut 5 bases from V and 7 bases from J; bases unmatched to any gene: 4.

The chain has TRBV24-1 and TRBJ1-2; 8 nucleotides align to TRBD1. Germline V gene data show CDR1 as KGHDR and CDR2 as SFDVKD. The CDR3 contains 13 residues. V shed 7 bases and J 7 bases; nucleotides not matched to a gene: 7. The CDR3 nucleotides are TGTGCCACCAGGACGGACAGGGCGAGTGGCTACACCTTC. This sequence encodes CATRTDRASGYTF.

The chain has TRBV4-3 and TRBJ1-1; 8 bases are shared with TRBD1. V gave up 2 bases and J gave up 1 base; unmatched junction bases: 9. This CDR3 is 17 amino acids long. Per the germline V gene, CDR1 is LGHNA and CDR2 is YSLEER. The CDR3 nucleotides read TGCGCCAGCAGCCAATACTCAGGGGGCCTTGGGAACACTGAAGCTTTCTTT. Amino acid sequence: CASSQYSGGLGNTEAFF.

The genes are TRBV6-1 and TRBJ1-4, with D tentatively TRBD1 (6 bases). CDR1 and CDR2 (germline): MNHNS, SASEGT. This CDR3 comprises 15 residues. V dropped 3 bases and J dropped 8 bases, with 16 bases sitting between them. DNA of the CDR3: TGTGCCAGCAGTGATGTAGGACAGTTAAAGGAAAAACTGTTTTTT. Protein sequence: CASSDVGQLKEKLFF.

The chain couples TRBV12-3 or TRBV12-4 to TRBJ2-7, with D unresolved. The germline V and J ends were trimmed by 6 bases and 7 bases, with 13 bases remaining between them. The CDR3 consists of 12 residues. The CDR3 protein is CASSSDVGEQYF. The CDR3 region has the DNA TGTGCCAGCAGCTCTGACGTGGGAGAGCAGTACTTC.

The chain couples TRBV25-1 to TRBJ1-5, with D unclear. CDR1 MGHDK and CDR2 SYGVNS come from the germline V gene. V was clipped by 2 bases and J by 3 bases, with 11 bases between them. This CDR3 is 15 amino acids long. This CDR3 reads CASSEGGWYNQPQHF. The CDR3 nucleotides read TGTGCCAGCAGTGAAGGCGGATGGTACAATCAGCCCCAGCATTTT.

This clone has a single count. This rearrangement joins TRBV30 to TRBJ2-3; D gene ambiguous. Trimming took off 6 bases at V and 0 bases at J, with 13 bases between the two ends. This CDR3 is built from 14 residues. Per the germline V gene, CDR1 is GTSNPN and CDR2 is SVGIG (reference sequence). The CDR3 sequence is CACPRPGSTDTQYF. Written as DNA, the CDR3 is TGTGCCTGCCCTCGGCCAGGCAGCACAGATACGCAGTATTTT.

This rearrangement joins TRBV27 to TRBJ1-3; 8 bases align to TRBD1. V was pared by 5 bases and J by 3 bases, with 3 bases of the junction left unmatched. The CDR3 is made up of 14 amino acids. Germline assignment: CDR1 MNHEY and CDR2 SMNVEV (reference sequence). The CDR3 loop reads CASSRQGIGNTIYF. The CDR3, as DNA: TGTGCCAGCAGTAGACAGGGGATTGGAAACACCATATATTTT.

This chain links TRBV9 with TRBJ2-1; 10 bases agree with TRBD2. CDR3 size: 14 residues. Losses at the gene ends were 5 bases for V and 10 bases for J; bases not matched to a gene: 9. Looked up from germline, CDR1 is SGDLS and CDR2 is YYNGEE. The CDR3 DNA reads TGTGCCAGCAGTGCAGGACTAGCGGCGGGGGAGCAGTTCTTC. Its protein is CASSAGLAAGEQFF.

This clone is a singleton in its sample. The chain links TRBV27 to TRBJ2-1; TRBD1 agrees at 8 bases. V dropped 3 bases and J dropped 0; count of bases not matched to a gene: 13. The CDR3 runs 19 residues. Germline values: CDR1 MNHEY, CDR2 SMNVEV (reference sequence). The CDR3 spells CASSFSGPRQGSSYNEQFF. Here the CDR3 DNA reads TGTGCCAGCAGTTTTTCGGGCCCCCGACAGGGGAGCTCCTACAATGAGCAGTTCTTC.

The CDR3 coding sequence is TGTGCCAGCAGCCACTATGAGGTCTCGAACACTGAAGCTTTCTTT. Its protein product is CASSHYEVSNTEAFF. This chain joins TRBV3-1 (or the pseudogene TRBV3-2) and TRBJ1-1; D is ambiguous. This CDR3 has 15 residues. Germline loops: CDR1 LGHDT, CDR2 YNNKEL (reference sequence). V was trimmed by 3 bases and J by 1 base, leaving 12 bases between them.

The V and J genes are TRBV5-1 and TRBJ2-3; 10 nucleotides align to TRBD2. Per the germline V gene, CDR1 is SGHRS and CDR2 is YFSETQ. The CDR3 spans 17 residues. The junction had 8 bases not matched to a gene; V was cut back by 2 bases and J by 2 bases. The CDR3 spells CASSFGASGSNTDTQYF. Here the CDR3 DNA reads TGCGCCAGCAGCTTTGGGGCTAGCGGGAGTAACACAGATACGCAGTATTTT.

J is TRBJ1-5 and V is TRBV15; D is unresolved. This CDR3 comprises 13 residues. Germline values: CDR1 LNHNV, CDR2 YYDKDF (reference sequence). V lost 5 bases, J lost 0 bases, and 5 bases lay in between. CDR3 in DNA: TGTGCCACCAGCCTCTATAGCAATCAGCCCCAGCATTTT. This translates into CATSLYSNQPQHF.

This rearrangement joins TRBV12-3 or TRBV12-4 to TRBJ1-2, with a weak D call TRBD1 (5 bases). The CDR3 loop spans 13 amino acids. Deletions cut 2 bases from V and 4 bases from J, with 8 bases between. This CDR3 is CASSLSRVYGYTF. The CDR3 DNA reads as TGTGCCAGCAGTTTAAGCAGGGTCTATGGCTACACCTTC.